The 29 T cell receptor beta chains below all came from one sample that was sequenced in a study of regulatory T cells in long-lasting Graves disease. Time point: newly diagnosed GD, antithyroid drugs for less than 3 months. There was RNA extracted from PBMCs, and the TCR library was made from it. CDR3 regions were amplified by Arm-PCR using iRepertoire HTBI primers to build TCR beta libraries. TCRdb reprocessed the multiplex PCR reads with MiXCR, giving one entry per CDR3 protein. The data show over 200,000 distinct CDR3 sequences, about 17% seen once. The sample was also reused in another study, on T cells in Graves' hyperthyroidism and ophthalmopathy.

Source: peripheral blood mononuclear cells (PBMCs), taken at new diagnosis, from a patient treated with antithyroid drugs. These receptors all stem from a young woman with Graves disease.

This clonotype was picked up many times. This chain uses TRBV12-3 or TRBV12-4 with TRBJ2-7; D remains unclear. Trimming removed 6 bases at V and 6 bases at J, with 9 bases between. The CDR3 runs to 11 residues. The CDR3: CASSFRGEQYF. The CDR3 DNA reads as TGTGCCAGCAGCTTCCGTGGCGAGCAGTACTTC.

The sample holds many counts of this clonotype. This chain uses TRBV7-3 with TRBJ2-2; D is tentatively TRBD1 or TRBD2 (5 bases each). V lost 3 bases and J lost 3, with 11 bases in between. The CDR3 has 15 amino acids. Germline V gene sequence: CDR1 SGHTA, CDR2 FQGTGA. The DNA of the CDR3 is TGTGCCAGCAGCTTGTCGGGGCCATACACCGGGGAGCTGTTTTTT. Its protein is CASSLSGPYTGELFF. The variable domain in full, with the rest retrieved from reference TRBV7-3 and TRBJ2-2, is GAGVSQTPSNKVTEKGKYVELRCDPISGHTALYWYRQSLGQGPEFLIYFQGTGAADDSGLPNDRFFAVRPEGSVSTLKIQRTERGDSAVYLCASSLSGPYTGELFFGEGSRLTVL.

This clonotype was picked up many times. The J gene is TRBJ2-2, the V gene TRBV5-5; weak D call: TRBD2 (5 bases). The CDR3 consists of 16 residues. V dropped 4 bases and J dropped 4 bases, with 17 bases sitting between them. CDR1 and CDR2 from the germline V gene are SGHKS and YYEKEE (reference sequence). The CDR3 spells CASSILGPRGTGELFF. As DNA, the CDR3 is TGTGCCAGCAGCATACTAGGCCCCCGGGGCACCGGGGAGCTGTTTTTT.

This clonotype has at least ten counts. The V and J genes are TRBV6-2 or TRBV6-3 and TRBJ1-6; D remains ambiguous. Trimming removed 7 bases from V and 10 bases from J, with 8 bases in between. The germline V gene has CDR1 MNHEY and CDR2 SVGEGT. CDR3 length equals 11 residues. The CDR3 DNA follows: TGTGCCAGCAAATCAGTATCACCCCTCCACTTT. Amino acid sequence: CASKSVSPLHF.

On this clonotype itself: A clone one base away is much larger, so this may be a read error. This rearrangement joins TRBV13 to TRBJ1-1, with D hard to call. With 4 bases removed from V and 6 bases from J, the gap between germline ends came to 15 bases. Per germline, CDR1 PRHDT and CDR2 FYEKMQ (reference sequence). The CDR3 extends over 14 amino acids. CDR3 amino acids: CASSSHGLDSEAFF. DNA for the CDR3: TGTGCCAGCAGCTCCCATGGCCTAGACTCTGAAGCTTTCTTT.

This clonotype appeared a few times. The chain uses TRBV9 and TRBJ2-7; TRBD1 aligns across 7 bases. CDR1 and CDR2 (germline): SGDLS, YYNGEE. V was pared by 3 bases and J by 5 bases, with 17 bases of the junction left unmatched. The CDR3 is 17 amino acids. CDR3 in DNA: TGTGCCAGCAGCGACCCCCTGGAGGTGACAGGGACCCACGAGCAGTACTTC. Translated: CASSDPLEVTGTHEQYF.

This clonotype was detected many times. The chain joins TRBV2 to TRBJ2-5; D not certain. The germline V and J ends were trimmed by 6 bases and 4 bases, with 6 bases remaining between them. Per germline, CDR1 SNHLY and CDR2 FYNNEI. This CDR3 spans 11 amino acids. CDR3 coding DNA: TGTGCCAGCAGGGTACCAGAGACCCAGTACTTC. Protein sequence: CASRVPETQYF.

The CDR3 nucleotides are TGTGCCAGCAGTGAGGTCGGGGAGCTGTTTTTT. Translating it yields CASSEVGELFF. V is TRBV6-1 and J is TRBJ2-2; no clear D. Germline V gives CDR1 MNHNS, CDR2 SASEGT. The CDR3 length is 11 residues. Trimming pared 3 bases from V and 7 bases from J, leaving 3 bases between.

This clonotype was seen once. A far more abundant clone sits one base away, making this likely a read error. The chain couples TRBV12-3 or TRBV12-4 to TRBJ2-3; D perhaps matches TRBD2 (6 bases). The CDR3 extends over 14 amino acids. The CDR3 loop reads CAGSRDSSSDTQYF. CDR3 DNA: TGTGCCGGCAGTAGGGACTCGAGTTCAGATACGCAGTATTTT.

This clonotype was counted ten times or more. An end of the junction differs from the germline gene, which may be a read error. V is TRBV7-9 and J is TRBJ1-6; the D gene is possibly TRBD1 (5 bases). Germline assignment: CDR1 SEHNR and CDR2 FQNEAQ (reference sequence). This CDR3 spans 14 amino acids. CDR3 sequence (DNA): TGCGCCAGCAGCTTACCGACAGATAATTCACCCCTCCACTTT. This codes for CASSLPTDNSPLHF. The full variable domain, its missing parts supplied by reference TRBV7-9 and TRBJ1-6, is DTGVSQNPRHKITKRGQNVTFRCDPISEHNRLYWYRQTLGQGPEFLTYFQNEAQLEKSRLLSDRFSAERPKGSFSTLEIQRTEQGDSAMYLCASSLPTDNSPLHFGNGTRLTVT.

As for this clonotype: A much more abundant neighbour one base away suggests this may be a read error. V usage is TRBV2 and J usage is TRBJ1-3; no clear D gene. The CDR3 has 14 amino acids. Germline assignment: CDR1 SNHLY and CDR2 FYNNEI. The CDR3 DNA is TGTGCCAGCAGTGGGCCCGCCGGAGAAAACATCATATATTTT. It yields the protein CASSGPAGENIIYF.

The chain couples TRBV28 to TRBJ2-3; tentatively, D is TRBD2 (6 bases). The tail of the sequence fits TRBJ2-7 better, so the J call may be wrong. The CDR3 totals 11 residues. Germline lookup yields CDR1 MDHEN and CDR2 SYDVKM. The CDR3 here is CASRDFYEQYF. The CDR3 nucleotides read TGTGCCAGCCGGGACTTCTACGAGCAGTACTTC.

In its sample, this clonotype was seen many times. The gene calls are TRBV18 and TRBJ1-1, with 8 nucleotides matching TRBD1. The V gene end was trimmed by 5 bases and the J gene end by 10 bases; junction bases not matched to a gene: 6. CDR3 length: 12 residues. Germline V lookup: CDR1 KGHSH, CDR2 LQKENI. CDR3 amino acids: CASSSQGTGAFF. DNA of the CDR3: TGTGCCAGCTCATCACAGGGGACAGGAGCTTTCTTT.

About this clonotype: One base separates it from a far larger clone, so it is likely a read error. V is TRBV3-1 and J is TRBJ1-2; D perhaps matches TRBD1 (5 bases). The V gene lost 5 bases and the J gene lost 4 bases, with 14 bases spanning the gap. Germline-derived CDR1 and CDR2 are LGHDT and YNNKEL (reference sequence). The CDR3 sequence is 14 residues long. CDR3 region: CASSSLGGGYGYTF. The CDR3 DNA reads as TGTGCCAGCAGCTCCCTAGGTGGGGGCTATGGCTACACCTTC.

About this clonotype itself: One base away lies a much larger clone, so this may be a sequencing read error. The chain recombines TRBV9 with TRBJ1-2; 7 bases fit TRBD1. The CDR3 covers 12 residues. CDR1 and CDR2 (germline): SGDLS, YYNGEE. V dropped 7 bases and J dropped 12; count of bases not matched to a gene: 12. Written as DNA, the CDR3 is TGTGCCAGCTCCCGGGACAGCCATACCCACACCTTC. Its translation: CASSRDSHTHTF.

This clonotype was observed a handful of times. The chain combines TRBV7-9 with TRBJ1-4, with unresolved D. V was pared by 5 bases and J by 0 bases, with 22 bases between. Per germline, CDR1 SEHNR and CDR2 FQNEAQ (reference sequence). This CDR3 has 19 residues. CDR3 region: CASSRTFRTGTATNEKLFF. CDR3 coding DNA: TGTGCCAGCAGCCGCACTTTTCGCACCGGCACGGCAACTAATGAAAAACTGTTTTTT.

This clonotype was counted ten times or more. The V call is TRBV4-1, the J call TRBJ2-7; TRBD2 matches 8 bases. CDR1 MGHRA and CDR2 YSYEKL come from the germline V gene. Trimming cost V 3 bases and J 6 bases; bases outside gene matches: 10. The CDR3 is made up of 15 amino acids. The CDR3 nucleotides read TGCGCCAGCAGCCACCGCCCCGGGGGGGACATCGAGCAGTACTTC. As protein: CASSHRPGGDIEQYF.

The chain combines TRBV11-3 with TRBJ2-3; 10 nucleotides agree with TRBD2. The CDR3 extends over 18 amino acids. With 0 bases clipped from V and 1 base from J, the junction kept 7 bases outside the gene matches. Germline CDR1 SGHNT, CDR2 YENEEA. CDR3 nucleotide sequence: TGTGCCAGCAGCTTAGATTCGGCTAGCGGGAGCGGCACAGATACGCAGTATTTT. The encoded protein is CASSLDSASGSGTDTQYF.

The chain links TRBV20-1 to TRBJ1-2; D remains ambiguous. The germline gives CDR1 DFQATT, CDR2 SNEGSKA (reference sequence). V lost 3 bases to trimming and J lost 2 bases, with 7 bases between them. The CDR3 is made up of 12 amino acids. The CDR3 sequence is CSASFGNYGYTF. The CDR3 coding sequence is TGCAGTGCTAGCTTCGGGAACTATGGCTACACCTTC.

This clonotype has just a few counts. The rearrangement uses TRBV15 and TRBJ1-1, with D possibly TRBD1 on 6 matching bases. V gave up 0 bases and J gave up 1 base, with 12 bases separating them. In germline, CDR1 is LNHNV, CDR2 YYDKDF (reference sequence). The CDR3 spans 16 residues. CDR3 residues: CATSRDVQGSNTEAFF. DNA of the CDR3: TGTGCCACCAGCAGAGACGTCCAGGGGTCGAACACTGAAGCTTTCTTT.

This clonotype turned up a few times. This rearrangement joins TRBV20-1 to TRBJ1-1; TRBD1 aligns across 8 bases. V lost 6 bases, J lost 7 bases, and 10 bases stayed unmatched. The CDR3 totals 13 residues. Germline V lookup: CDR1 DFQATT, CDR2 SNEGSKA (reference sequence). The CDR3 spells CSARDRQGLEAFF. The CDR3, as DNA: TGCAGTGCCCGGGACAGGCAAGGTCTTGAAGCTTTCTTT.

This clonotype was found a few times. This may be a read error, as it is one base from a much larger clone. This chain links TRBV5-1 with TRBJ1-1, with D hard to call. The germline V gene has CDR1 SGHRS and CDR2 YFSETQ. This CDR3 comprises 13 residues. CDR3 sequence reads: CASTLGGNTKAFF. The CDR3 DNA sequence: TGCGCCAGCACTTTGGGAGGGAACACTAAAGCTTTCTTT. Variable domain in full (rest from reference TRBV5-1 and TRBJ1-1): KAGVTQTPRYLIKTRGQQVTLSCSPISGHRSVSWYQQTPGQGLQFLFEYFSETQRNKGNFPGRFSGRQFSNSRSEMNVSTLELGDSALYLCASTLGGNTKAFFGQGTRLTVV.

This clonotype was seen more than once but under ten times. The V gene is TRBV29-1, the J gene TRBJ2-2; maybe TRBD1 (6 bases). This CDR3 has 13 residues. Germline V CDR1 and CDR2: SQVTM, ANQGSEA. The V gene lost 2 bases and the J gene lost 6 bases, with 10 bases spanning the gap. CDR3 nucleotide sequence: TGCAGCGTTGAAAACAGGGAACCCGGGGAGCTGTTTTTT. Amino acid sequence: CSVENREPGELFF.

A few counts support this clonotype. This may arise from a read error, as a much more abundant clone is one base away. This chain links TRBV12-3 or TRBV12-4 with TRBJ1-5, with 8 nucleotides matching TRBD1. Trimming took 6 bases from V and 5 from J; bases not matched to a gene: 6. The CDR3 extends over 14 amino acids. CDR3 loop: CASSRTGTDQPQHF. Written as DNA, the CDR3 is TGTGCCAGCAGCCGGACAGGGACCGATCAGCCCCAGCATTTT.

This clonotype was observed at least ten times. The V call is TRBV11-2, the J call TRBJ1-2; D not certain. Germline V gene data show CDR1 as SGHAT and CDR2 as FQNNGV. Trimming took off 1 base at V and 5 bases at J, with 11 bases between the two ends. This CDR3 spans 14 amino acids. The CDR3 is CASSLVTAVYGYTF. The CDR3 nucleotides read TGTGCCAGCAGCTTAGTCACAGCTGTATATGGCTACACCTTC.

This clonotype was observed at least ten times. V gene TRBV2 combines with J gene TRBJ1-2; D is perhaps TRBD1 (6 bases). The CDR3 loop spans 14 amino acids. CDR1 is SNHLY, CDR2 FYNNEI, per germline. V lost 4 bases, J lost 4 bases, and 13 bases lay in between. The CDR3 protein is CASSVIRGSYGYTF. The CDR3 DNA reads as TGTGCCAGCAGTGTTATCAGGGGCAGCTATGGCTACACCTTC.

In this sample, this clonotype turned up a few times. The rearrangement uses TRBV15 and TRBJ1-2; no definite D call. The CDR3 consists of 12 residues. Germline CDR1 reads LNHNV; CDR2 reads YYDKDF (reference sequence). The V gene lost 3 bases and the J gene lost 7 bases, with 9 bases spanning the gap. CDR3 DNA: TGTGCCACCAGCAGGCCCGGGCTTGGCTACACCTTC. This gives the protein CATSRPGLGYTF.

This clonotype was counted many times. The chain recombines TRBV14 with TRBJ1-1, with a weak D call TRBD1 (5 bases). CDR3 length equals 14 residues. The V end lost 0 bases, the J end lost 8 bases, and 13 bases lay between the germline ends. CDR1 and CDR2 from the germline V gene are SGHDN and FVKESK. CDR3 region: CASSQDLGQAEAFF. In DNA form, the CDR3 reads TGTGCCAGCAGCCAAGATTTGGGGCAGGCAGAAGCTTTCTTT.

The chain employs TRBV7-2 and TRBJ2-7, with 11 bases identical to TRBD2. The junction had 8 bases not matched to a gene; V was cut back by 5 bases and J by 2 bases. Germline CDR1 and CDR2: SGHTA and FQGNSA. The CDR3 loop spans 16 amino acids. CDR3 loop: CASSISGTSGTYEQYF. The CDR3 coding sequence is TGTGCCAGCAGCATATCCGGGACTAGCGGAACCTACGAGCAGTACTTC.